One sample yielded the 26 T cell receptor beta chains listed below, sequenced in a study of T cell changes during pregnancy in multiple sclerosis. Profiled with immunoSEQ multiplex PCR; TCRdb holds only in-frame clones, not every one. The table lists fewer than 50,000 clones, roughly 94% of them singletons. The sequencing here drew on CD4+ T cells from peripheral blood mononuclear cells, taken in the third trimester of pregnancy. These receptors were obtained from a female donor with multiple sclerosis, enrolled in a pregnancy study.

The CDR3 protein is CAWSLTAGNTIYF. CDR3 DNA: TGTGCCTGGAGTTTGACAGCTGGAAACACCATATATTTT. The chain carries TRBV30 and TRBJ1-3; weak D call: TRBD1 (5 bases). This CDR3 is built from 13 residues. V was cut by 2 bases and J by 2 bases, with 7 bases left in between. The germline CDR1 and CDR2 sequences are GTSNPN and SVGIG (reference sequence).

J is TRBJ2-2 and V is TRBV7-3; 8 bases fit TRBD2. Germline V gene lookup returns CDR1 SGHTA and CDR2 FQGTGA. J was trimmed by 2 bases and V by 6 bases; bases with no gene match: 8. The CDR3 length is 16 residues. The CDR3 coding sequence is TGTGCCAGCAGTATCACTAGCGGACCAAACACCGGGGAGCTGTTTTTT. Its protein product is CASSITSGPNTGELFF.

The chain uses TRBV5-1 and TRBJ1-6; D may be TRBD1 (5 bases). The length of the CDR3 is 15 residues. V was cut by 2 bases and J by 4 bases, with 10 bases left in between. Looked up from germline, CDR1 is SGHRS and CDR2 is YFSETQ. The CDR3 DNA follows: TGCGCCAGCAGCTTAAGGGGCGGTTATAATTCACCCCTCCACTTT. Protein: CASSLRGGYNSPLHF. The full variable domain, with the rest looked up from reference TRBV5-1 and TRBJ1-6, is KAGVTQTPRYLIKTRGQQVTLSCSPISGHRSVSWYQQTPGQGLQFLFEYFSETQRNKGNFPGRFSGRQFSNSRSEMNVSTLELGDSALYLCASSLRGGYNSPLHFGNGTRLTVT.

The genes are TRBV25-1 and TRBJ2-2; 7 positions match TRBD1. With V trimmed by 1 base and J by 5 bases, 4 bases remained unmatched. CDR3 length equals 15 residues. CDR1 is MGHDK and CDR2 is SYGVNS in the germline V gene. The CDR3 region has the DNA TGTGCCAGCAGTGAATGGGGACAGAAAACCGGGGAGCTGTTTTTT. Its protein is CASSEWGQKTGELFF.

The chain links TRBV7-2 to TRBJ2-5; 11 bases align to TRBD2. The CDR3 is made up of 18 amino acids. Germline trimming cut 1 base from V and 1 base from J; bases unmatched to any gene: 8. Germline assignment: CDR1 SGHTA and CDR2 FQGNSA. The CDR3 region is CASSLGLAGGMGQETQYF. CDR3 nucleotides: TGTGCCAGCAGCTTAGGGCTAGCGGGAGGAATGGGCCAAGAGACCCAGTACTTC. Variable domain in full (rest from reference TRBV7-2 and TRBJ2-5): GAGVSQSPSNKVTEKGKDVELRCDPISGHTALYWYRQSLGQGLEFLIYFQGNSAPDKSGLPSDRFSAERTGGSVSTLTIQRTQQEDSAVYLCASSLGLAGGMGQETQYFGPGTRLLVL.

The chain is built from TRBV18 and TRBJ1-1; D may be TRBD1 (5 bases). With 2 bases removed from V and 3 bases from J, the gap between germline ends came to 16 bases. CDR3 size: 16 residues. Per the germline V gene, CDR1 is KGHSH and CDR2 is LQKENI. CDR3 nucleotides: TGTGCCAGCTCACCAGATGATCTACCAGGGCACACTGAAGCTTTCTTT. This codes for CASSPDDLPGHTEAFF.

The rearrangement uses TRBV19 and TRBJ1-2; D is uncertain. The CDR3 length is 12 residues. V was shortened by 7 bases and J by 8 bases, with 14 bases between the two germline ends. Germline V gene data show CDR1 as LNHDA and CDR2 as SQIVND (reference sequence). CDR3 residues: CASNGEARGYTF. CDR3 sequence (DNA): TGTGCCAGTAACGGAGAGGCGAGGGGCTACACCTTC.

The chain uses TRBV6-5 and TRBJ2-7, with no clear D. V lost 0 bases to trimming and J lost 2 bases, with 14 bases between them. Germline CDR1 is MNHEY and CDR2 is SVGAGI. This CDR3 is built from 16 residues. In DNA, the CDR3 is TGTGCCAGCAGTTACTCGAGTACAGCCCCAACCTACGAGCAGTACTTC. This sequence encodes CASSYSSTAPTYEQYF.

The chain is built from TRBV19 and TRBJ1-1; D is ambiguous. Trimming took off 7 bases at V and 0 bases at J, with 15 bases between the two ends. CDR3 length: 15 amino acids. From germline, CDR1 is LNHDA and CDR2 SQIVND (reference sequence). CDR3 in amino acids: CASKAPGSVNTEAFF. The CDR3 region has the DNA TGTGCCAGTAAAGCGCCGGGATCCGTGAACACTGAAGCTTTCTTT.

The chain has TRBV15 and TRBJ2-3; TRBD2 matches 9 bases. Germline lookup yields CDR1 LNHNV and CDR2 YYDKDF (reference sequence). The CDR3 length is 18 residues. The V segment lost 0 bases and the J segment 0 bases; nucleotides outside the gene matches: 7. CDR3 amino acids: CATSRDLGGGASTDTQYF. Written as DNA, the CDR3 is TGTGCCACCAGCAGAGATCTTGGCGGGGGGGCAAGCACAGATACGCAGTATTTT.

This clone has only one observation. This rearrangement joins TRBV5-1 to TRBJ2-1, with 9 bases lining up with TRBD2. The V segment lost 3 bases and the J segment 8 bases; nucleotides outside the gene matches: 6. Germline V gene data show CDR1 as SGHRS and CDR2 as YFSETQ. The CDR3 spans 14 residues. Here the CDR3 DNA reads TGCGCCAGCAGCTCTCTAGCGGGACTCTATGAGCAGTTCTTC. Translation gives CASSSLAGLYEQFF.

This rearrangement joins TRBV5-1 to TRBJ1-1; 9 bases map to TRBD1. The CDR3 totals 15 residues. Losses at the gene ends were 0 bases for V and 7 bases for J; bases not matched to a gene: 7. Germline V CDR1 and CDR2: SGHRS, YFSETQ. The CDR3, as DNA: TGCGCCAGCAGCTTGGGGGGGACAGGGTATGATGAAGCTTTCTTT. This encodes CASSLGGTGYDEAFF.

This clone was observed a single time. V gene TRBV9 combines with J gene TRBJ2-1; D is perhaps TRBD1 (5 bases). The CDR3 has 12 residues. In germline, CDR1 is SGDLS, CDR2 YYNGEE. The germline V and J ends were trimmed by 2 bases and 9 bases, with 9 bases remaining between them. CDR3 bases: TGTGCCAGCAGCGTGGGAAGGGGTGAGCAGTTCTTC. Protein sequence: CASSVGRGEQFF. Filled out from reference TRBV9 and TRBJ2-1, the complete variable domain reads DSGVTQTPKHLITATGQRVTLRCSPRSGDLSVYWYQQSLDQGLQFLIQYYNGEERAKGNILERFSAQQFPDLHSELNLSSLELGDSALYFCASSVGRGEQFFGPGTRLTVL.

The chain joins TRBV6-5 to TRBJ2-3, with TRBD1 identical over 7 bases. V lost 7 bases and J lost 2; bases outside the gene matches: 9. Germline loops: CDR1 MNHEY, CDR2 SVGAGI. This CDR3 spans 15 amino acids. The CDR3, as DNA: TGTGCCAGCAAACGTCTGGGACAGAACACAGATACGCAGTATTTT. It is translated as CASKRLGQNTDTQYF.

The chain recombines TRBV18 with TRBJ2-2; no clear D gene. Between the trimmed V and J ends, which lost 3 bases and 4 bases, there was a span of 9 bases. Germline CDR1 reads KGHSH; CDR2 reads LQKENI. The CDR3 runs 14 residues. CDR3 loop: CASSPQDITGELFF. CDR3 nucleotides: TGTGCCAGCTCACCGCAGGATATCACCGGGGAGCTGTTTTTT.

This clone has a handful of counts. The genes are TRBV11-3 and TRBJ1-3; TRBD1 agrees at 8 bases. CDR3 length equals 11 residues. Germline V lookup: CDR1 SGHNT, CDR2 YENEEA. After removal of 2 bases from V and 16 bases from J, the junction contained 4 bases not matched to a gene. CDR3 coding DNA: TGTGCCAGCAGCTTACAGGGGGCCCAGTATTTT. Amino acids: CASSLQGAQYF. Full variable domain (remainder filled in from reference TRBV11-3 and TRBJ1-3): EAGVVQSPRYKIIEKKQPVAFWCNPISGHNTLYWYLQNLGQGPELLIRYENEEAVDDSQLPKDRFSAERLKGVDSTLKIQPAELGDSAVYLCASSLQGAQYFGEGSWLTVV.

The V and J genes are TRBV7-2 and TRBJ2-3; TRBD2 is a possible D gene (6 bases). The CDR3 runs 17 residues. Trimming stripped 6 bases from V and 5 bases from J, with 24 bases between. Germline values: CDR1 SGHTA, CDR2 FQGNSA. The CDR3 DNA follows: TGTGCCAGCAGTCATTCACTGCACGGGAGATTGGTAGATACGCAGTATTTT. Protein: CASSHSLHGRLVDTQYF.

V gene TRBV5-4 combines with J gene TRBJ2-2, with D tentatively TRBD2 (5 bases). This CDR3 contains 16 residues. Trimming took off 4 bases at V and 4 bases at J, with 17 bases between the two ends. Germline V gene data show CDR1 as SGHNT and CDR2 as YYREEE (reference sequence). Here the CDR3 reads CASSRAAKRSTGELFF. The CDR3 region has the DNA TGTGCCAGCAGCCGAGCCGCGAAGCGGAGCACCGGGGAGCTGTTTTTT.

The J gene is TRBJ2-7, the V gene TRBV5-4; D is possibly TRBD1 (5 bases). CDR3 length: 13 residues. The germline gives CDR1 SGHNT, CDR2 YYREEE (reference sequence). Trimming cost V 2 bases and J 1 base, with 7 bases left between them. The CDR3 spells CASSFRASYEQYF. In DNA form, the CDR3 reads TGTGCCAGCAGCTTCAGGGCATCCTACGAGCAGTACTTC. Filled out from reference TRBV5-4 and TRBJ2-7, the complete variable domain reads ETGVTQSPTHLIKTRGQQVTLRCSSQSGHNTVSWYQQALGQGPQFIFQYYREEENGRGNFPPRFSGLQFPNYSSELNVNALELDDSALYLCASSFRASYEQYFGPGTRLTVT.

This clone has only one observation. The V and J genes are TRBV18 and TRBJ2-3; 10 positions agree with TRBD2. The J segment lost 2 bases and the V segment lost 6 bases, leaving 5 bases of the junction unmatched. Germline V gene lookup returns CDR1 KGHSH and CDR2 LQKENI. CDR3 length equals 15 residues. DNA for the CDR3: TGTGCCAGCTCTGGACTAGCGGACAACACAGATACGCAGTATTTT. Protein sequence: CASSGLADNTDTQYF.

The chain recombines TRBV27 with TRBJ1-1; D is ambiguous. Per germline, CDR1 MNHEY and CDR2 SMNVEV (reference sequence). The CDR3 runs 16 residues. V lost 2 bases, J lost 2 bases, and 15 bases lay in between. The CDR3 loop reads CASSLTAAGINTEAFF. CDR3 DNA: TGTGCCAGCAGTTTAACGGCCGCGGGGATTAACACTGAAGCTTTCTTT.

The chain couples TRBV29-1 to TRBJ2-7, with 8 bases aligning to TRBD2. This CDR3 is 12 amino acids long. Trimming removed 7 bases from V and 6 bases from J; junction bases left unmatched: 8. Germline-derived CDR1 and CDR2 are SQVTM and ANQGSEA. The CDR3 is CSALGLAGEQYF. The DNA for the CDR3 is TGCAGCGCCCTTGGACTAGCAGGCGAGCAGTACTTC.

This chain uses TRBV27 with TRBJ2-6, with 9 positions matching TRBD1. V was clipped by 6 bases and J by 0 bases; unmatched bases: 9. In germline, CDR1 is MNHEY, CDR2 SMNVEV (reference sequence). The CDR3 covers 18 residues. The CDR3 DNA reads as TGTGCCAGCAGGACCGGGACAGGGAAGTACTCTGGGGCCAACGTCCTGACTTTC. This encodes CASRTGTGKYSGANVLTF. The whole variable domain, remainder taken from reference TRBV27 and TRBJ2-6, is EAQVTQNPRYLITVTGKKLTVTCSQNMNHEYMSWYRQDPGLGLRQIYYSMNVEVTDKGDVPEGYKVSRKEKRNFPLILESPSPNQTSLYFCASRTGTGKYSGANVLTFGAGSRLTVL.

V and J are TRBV19 and TRBJ1-2, with 7 bases aligning to TRBD1. The CDR3 has 15 amino acids. Germline CDR1 LNHDA, CDR2 SQIVND (reference sequence). V trimming: 1 base; J trimming: 2 bases; junction bases outside the gene matches: 4. The CDR3 spells CASSIAGTANYGYTF. CDR3 DNA sequence: TGTGCCAGTAGTATAGCCGGGACAGCGAACTATGGCTACACCTTC.

This sequence joins TRBV5-6 and TRBJ2-1, with 10 bases matching TRBD2. In germline, CDR1 is SGHDT, CDR2 YYEEEE. The V gene end was trimmed by 4 bases and the J gene end by 0 bases; junction bases not matched to a gene: 13. There are 19 residues in the CDR3. The CDR3 DNA reads as TGTGCCAGCAGCGGTCCCGGGACTAGCGCTTCGAGCTCCTACAATGAGCAGTTCTTC. Translating it yields CASSGPGTSASSSYNEQFF.

This chain links TRBV28 with TRBJ1-1; a weak D match, TRBD1 (5 bases). Germline V gene sequence: CDR1 MDHEN, CDR2 SYDVKM. This CDR3 is 15 amino acids long. Trimming removed 4 bases from V and 1 base from J, with 13 bases in between. The CDR3 spells CASSSGGVGNTEAFF. As DNA, the CDR3 is TGTGCCAGCAGTTCCGGGGGGGTTGGGAACACTGAAGCTTTCTTT.